This TCR beta chain was recovered during a study of blood T cell repertoires in COVID-19. In the study overall: The United States, Italy and Spain provided the acute and convalescent COVID-19 samples. PBMCs, B-cell-depleted T cells, or T cells provided the cDNA or gDNA that made up the material.

Under the authors' procedure: Nucleated cell number was recorded as an estimate derived from reference gene primer amplification. Sequencing was performed with immunoSEQ multiplex PCR; in TCRdb, only in-frame clones are kept and a portion is missing. Clonal size and the V and J genes are those of that table, whereas D and trimming came from the DNA. The sample contains around 160,000 clones, roughly 76% of which appear only once. Germline V gene sequence: CDR1 SGHKS, CDR2 YYEKEE (reference sequence). The CDR3 contains 14 residues. V dropped 4 bases and J dropped 5; count of bases not matched to a gene: 5.

The V and J genes are TRBV5-5 and TRBJ2-5; the match to TRBD2 covers 10 bases. The receptor comes from a human donor with acute or convalescent COVID-19. The donor label of this sample is uncertain. Sequenced sample: peripheral blood. CDR3 in DNA: TGTGCCAGCAGCGTGGGACTAGCGACGGAGACCCAGTACTTC. This gives the protein CASSVGLATETQYF.